This T cell receptor (beta chain) was recovered during a study of cytomegalovirus exposure and HLA in healthy donors. The primer mix had 60 Vbeta and 13 Jbeta primers. Produced via immunoSEQ multiplex PCR; TCRdb's table is partial and in-frame only. The sample carries roughly 120,000 clones, roughly 71% recorded once. Remarks on this clone: The antigen is undetermined.

Donors in the study were healthy people who gave bone marrow. V shed 6 bases, J shed 0 bases, and the junction held 10 bases outside the gene matches. Germline V gene sequence: CDR1 MNHNY, CDR2 SVGAGI (reference sequence). The CDR3 length is 16 residues. Findings of the study overall: Upon later analysis, HLA-associated TCR beta chains proved more clonally expanded than other, equally common chains. The only immune exposure information that was available was CMV serostatus. TCR beta sequences reportedly predicted most subjects' HLA-A and HLA-B alleles accurately.

The rearrangement links TRBV6-6 to TRBJ1-1, with 7 bases that match TRBD1. The origin of this receptor is a woman aged 45-65 years in good health and CMV-seropositive. The sequencing sample was made of PBMCs. CDR3 bases: TGTGCCAGCAGAGCAAACTTACAGGGGATGAACACTGAAGCTTTCTTT. This gives the protein CASRANLQGMNTEAFF.